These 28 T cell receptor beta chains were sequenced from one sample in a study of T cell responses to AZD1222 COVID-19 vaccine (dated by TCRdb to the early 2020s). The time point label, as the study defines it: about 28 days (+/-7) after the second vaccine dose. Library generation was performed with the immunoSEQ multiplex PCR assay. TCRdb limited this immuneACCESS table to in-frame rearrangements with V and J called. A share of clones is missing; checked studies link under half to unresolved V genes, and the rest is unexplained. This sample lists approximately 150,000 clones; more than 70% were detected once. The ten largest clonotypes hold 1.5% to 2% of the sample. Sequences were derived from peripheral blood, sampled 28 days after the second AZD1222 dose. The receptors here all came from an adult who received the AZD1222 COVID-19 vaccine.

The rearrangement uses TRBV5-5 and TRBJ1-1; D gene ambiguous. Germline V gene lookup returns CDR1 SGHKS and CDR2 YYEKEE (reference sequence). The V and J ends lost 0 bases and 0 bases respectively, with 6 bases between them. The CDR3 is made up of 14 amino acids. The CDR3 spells CASSLEFMNTEAFF. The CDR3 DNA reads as TGTGCCAGCAGCTTGGAGTTCATGAACACTGAAGCTTTCTTT.

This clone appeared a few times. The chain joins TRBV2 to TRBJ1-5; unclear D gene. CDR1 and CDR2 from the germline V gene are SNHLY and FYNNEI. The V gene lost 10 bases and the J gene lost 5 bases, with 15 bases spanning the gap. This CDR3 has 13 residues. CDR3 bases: TGTGCCATTTCCGACGGATGGGATCAGCCCCAGCATTTT. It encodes CAISDGWDQPQHF.

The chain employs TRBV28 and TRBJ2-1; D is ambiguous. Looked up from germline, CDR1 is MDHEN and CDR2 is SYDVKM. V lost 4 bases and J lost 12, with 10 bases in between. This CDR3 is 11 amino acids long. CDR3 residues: CASSSLFGQFF. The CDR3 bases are TGTGCCAGCAGTTCCCTTTTTGGGCAGTTCTTC.

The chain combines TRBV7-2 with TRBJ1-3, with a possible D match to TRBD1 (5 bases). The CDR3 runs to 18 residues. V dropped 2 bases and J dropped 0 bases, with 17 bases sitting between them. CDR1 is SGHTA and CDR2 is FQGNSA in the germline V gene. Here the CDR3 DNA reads TGTGCCAGCAGCTTACCCGGATCGTGGGGGAGCTCTGGAAACACCATATATTTT. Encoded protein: CASSLPGSWGSSGNTIYF. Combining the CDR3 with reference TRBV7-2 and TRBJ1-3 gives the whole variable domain GAGVSQSPSNKVTEKGKDVELRCDPISGHTALYWYRQSLGQGLEFLIYFQGNSAPDKSGLPSDRFSAERTGGSVSTLTIQRTQQEDSAVYLCASSLPGSWGSSGNTIYFGEGSWLTVV.

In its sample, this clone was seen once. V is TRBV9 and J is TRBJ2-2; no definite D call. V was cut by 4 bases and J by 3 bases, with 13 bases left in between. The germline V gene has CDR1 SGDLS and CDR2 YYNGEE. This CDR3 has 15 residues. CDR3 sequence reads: CASSFLADDTGELFF. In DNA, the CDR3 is TGTGCCAGCAGCTTTCTGGCGGATGACACCGGGGAGCTGTTTTTT.

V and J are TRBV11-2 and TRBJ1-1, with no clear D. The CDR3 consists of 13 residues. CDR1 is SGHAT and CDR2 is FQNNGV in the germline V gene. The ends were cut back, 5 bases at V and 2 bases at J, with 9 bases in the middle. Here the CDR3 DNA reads TGTGCCAGCAGCCCCCAAGTAAACACTGAAGCTTTCTTT. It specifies CASSPQVNTEAFF. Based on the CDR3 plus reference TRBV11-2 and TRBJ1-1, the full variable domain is EAGVAQSPRYKIIEKRQSVAFWCNPISGHATLYWYQQILGQGPKLLIQFQNNGVVDDSQLPKDRFSAERLKGVDSTLKIQPAKLEDSAVYLCASSPQVNTEAFFGQGTRLTVV.

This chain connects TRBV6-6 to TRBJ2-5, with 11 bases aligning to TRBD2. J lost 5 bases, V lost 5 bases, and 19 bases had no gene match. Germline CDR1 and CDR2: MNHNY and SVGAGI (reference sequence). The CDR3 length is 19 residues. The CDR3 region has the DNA TGTGCCAGCAGTCGAGCCCTAGCGGGAGGACCCCCCCGGGGGGAGACCCAGTACTTC. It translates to CASSRALAGGPPRGETQYF.

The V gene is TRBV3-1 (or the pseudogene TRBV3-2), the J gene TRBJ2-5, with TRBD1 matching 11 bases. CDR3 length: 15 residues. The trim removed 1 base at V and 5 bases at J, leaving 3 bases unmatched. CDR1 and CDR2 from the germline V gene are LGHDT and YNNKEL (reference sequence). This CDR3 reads CASSQADRGRETQYF. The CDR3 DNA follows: TGTGCCAGCAGCCAAGCGGACAGGGGGCGGGAGACCCAGTACTTC.

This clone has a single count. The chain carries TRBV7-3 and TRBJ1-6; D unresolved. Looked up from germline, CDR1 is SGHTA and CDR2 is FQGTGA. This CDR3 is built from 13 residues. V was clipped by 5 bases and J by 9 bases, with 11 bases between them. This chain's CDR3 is CASSPSLTSPLHF. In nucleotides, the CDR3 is TGTGCCAGCAGCCCCAGTCTAACTTCACCCCTCCACTTT.

The CDR3 nucleotides read TGTGCCAGCAGCTTGGCTTCGACAGGCCTCTCGAGTTCACCCCTCCACTTT. Its translation is CASSLASTGLSSSPLHF. The rearrangement links TRBV5-6 to TRBJ1-6, with D possibly being TRBD1 (6 bases). Germline V gene sequence: CDR1 SGHDT, CDR2 YYEEEE. Trimming cost V 0 bases and J 9 bases, with 19 bases left between them. The CDR3 sequence is 17 residues long.

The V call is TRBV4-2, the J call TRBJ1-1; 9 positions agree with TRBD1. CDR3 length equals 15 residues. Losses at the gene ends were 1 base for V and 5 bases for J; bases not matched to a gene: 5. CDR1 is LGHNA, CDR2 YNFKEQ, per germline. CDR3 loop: CASSQVRTGDTEAFF. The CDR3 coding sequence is TGTGCCAGCAGCCAAGTCAGGACAGGGGATACTGAAGCTTTCTTT.

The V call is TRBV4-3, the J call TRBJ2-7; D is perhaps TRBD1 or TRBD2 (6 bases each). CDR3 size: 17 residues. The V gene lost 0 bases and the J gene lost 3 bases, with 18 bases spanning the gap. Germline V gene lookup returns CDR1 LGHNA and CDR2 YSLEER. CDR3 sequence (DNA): TGCGCCAGCAGCCAAGATCAGGTCGCGGGACATGACTACGAGCAGTACTTC. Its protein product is CASSQDQVAGHDYEQYF.

The CDR3 DNA follows: TGCGCCAGCAGCTTGGGCGAAACAGGGGCTGGAAACACCATATATTTT. This sequence encodes CASSLGETGAGNTIYF. V gene TRBV5-1 combines with J gene TRBJ1-3; 7 nucleotides align to TRBD1. Unmatched junction bases numbered 5, after V lost 0 bases and J lost 2 bases. The CDR3 has 16 amino acids. From germline, CDR1 is SGHRS and CDR2 YFSETQ.

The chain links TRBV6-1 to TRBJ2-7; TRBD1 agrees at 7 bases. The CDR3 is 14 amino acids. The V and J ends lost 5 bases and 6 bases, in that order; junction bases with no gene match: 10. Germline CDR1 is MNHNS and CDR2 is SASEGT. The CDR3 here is CASSPPGGYGEQYF. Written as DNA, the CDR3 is TGTGCCAGCAGTCCCCCAGGGGGTTATGGCGAGCAGTACTTC.

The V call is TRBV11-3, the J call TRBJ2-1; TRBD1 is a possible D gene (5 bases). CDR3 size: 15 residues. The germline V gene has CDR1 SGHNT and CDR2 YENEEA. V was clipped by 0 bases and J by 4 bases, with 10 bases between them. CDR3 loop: CASSLDTGPYNEQFF. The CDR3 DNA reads TGTGCCAGCAGCTTAGATACAGGTCCATACAATGAGCAGTTCTTC.

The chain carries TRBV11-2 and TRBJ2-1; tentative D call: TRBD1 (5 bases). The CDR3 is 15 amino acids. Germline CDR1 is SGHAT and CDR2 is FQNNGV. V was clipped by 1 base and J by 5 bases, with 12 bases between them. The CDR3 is CASSLGPGINNEQFF. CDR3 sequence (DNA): TGTGCCAGCAGCTTAGGTCCAGGGATTAACAATGAGCAGTTCTTC. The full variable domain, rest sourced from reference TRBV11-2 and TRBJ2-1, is EAGVAQSPRYKIIEKRQSVAFWCNPISGHATLYWYQQILGQGPKLLIQFQNNGVVDDSQLPKDRFSAERLKGVDSTLKIQPAKLEDSAVYLCASSLGPGINNEQFFGPGTRLTVL.

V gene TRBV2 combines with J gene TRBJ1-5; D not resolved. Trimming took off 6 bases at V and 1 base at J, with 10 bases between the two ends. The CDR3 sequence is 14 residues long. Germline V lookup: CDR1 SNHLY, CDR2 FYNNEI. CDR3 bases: TGTGCCAGCAGCGACACACTAAGCAATCAGCCCCAGCATTTT. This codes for CASSDTLSNQPQHF. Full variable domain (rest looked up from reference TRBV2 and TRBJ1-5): EPEVTQTPSHQVTQMGQEVILRCVPISNHLYFYWYRQILGQKVEFLVSFYNNEISEKSEIFDDQFSVERPDGSNFTLKIRSTKLEDSAMYFCASSDTLSNQPQHFGDGTRLSIL.

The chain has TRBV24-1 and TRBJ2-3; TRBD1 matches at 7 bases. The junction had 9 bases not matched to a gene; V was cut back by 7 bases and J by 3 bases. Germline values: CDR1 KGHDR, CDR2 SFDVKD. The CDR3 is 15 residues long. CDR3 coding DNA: TGTGCCACCAGACAGGGGTCGGTTAGGACAGATACGCAGTATTTT. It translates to CATRQGSVRTDTQYF.

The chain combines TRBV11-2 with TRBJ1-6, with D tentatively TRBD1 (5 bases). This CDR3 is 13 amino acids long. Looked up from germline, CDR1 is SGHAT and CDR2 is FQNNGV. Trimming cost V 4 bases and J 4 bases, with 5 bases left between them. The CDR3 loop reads CASSSGYNSPLHF. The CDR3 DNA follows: TGTGCCAGCAGCTCAGGGTATAATTCACCCCTCCACTTT.

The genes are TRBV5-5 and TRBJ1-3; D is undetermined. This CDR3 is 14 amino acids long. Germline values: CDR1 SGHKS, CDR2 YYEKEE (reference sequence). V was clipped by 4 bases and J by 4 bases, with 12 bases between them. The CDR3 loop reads CASSPVRWGNTIYF. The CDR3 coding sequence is TGTGCCAGCAGCCCCGTCAGATGGGGAAACACCATATATTTT.

The CDR3 bases are TGTGCCAGCAGTGACCGACAGGGCCTAAAAGAAAAACTGTTTTTT. It encodes CASSDRQGLKEKLFF. The rearrangement links TRBV27 to TRBJ1-4; 7 bases align to TRBD1. The V gene end was trimmed by 5 bases and the J gene end by 8 bases; junction bases not matched to a gene: 11. The CDR3 is 15 residues long. Germline V CDR1 and CDR2: MNHEY, SMNVEV (reference sequence).

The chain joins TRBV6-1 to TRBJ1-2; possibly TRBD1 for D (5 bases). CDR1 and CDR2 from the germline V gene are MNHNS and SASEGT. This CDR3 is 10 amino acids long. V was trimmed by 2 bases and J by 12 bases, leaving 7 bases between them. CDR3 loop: CASSEQGNTF. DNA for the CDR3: TGTGCCAGCAGTGAACAGGGTAACACCTTC.

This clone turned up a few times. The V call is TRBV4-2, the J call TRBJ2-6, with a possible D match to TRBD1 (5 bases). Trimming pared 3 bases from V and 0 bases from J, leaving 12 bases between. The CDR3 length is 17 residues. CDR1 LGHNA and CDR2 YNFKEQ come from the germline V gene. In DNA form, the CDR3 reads TGTGCCAGCAGCCAGGGGCCCGTTTACTCTGGGGCCAACGTCCTGACTTTC. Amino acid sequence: CASSQGPVYSGANVLTF.

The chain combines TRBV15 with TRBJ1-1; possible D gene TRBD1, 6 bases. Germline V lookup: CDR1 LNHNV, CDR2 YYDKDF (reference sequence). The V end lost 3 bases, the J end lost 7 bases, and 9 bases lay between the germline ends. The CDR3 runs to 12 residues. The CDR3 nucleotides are TGTGCCACCAGCAGCCAGGACAGTGAAGCTTTCTTT. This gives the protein CATSSQDSEAFF.

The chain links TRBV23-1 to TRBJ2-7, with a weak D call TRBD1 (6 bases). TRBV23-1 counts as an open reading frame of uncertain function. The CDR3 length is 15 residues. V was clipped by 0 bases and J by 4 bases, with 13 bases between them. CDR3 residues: CASSQSKDSNYEQYF. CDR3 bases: TGCGCCAGCAGTCAATCGAAGGACAGTAATTACGAGCAGTACTTC.

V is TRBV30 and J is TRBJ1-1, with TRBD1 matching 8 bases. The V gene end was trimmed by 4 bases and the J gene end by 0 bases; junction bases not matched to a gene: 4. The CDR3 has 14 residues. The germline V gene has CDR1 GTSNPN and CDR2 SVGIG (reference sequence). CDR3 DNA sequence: TGTGCCTGGACAGGGGGCTTGATGAACACTGAAGCTTTCTTT. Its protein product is CAWTGGLMNTEAFF. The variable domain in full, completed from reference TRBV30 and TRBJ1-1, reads SQTIHQWPATLVQPVGSPLSLECTVEGTSNPNLYWYRQAAGRGLQLLFYSVGIGQISSEVPQNLSASRPQDRQFILSSKKLLLSDSGFYLCAWTGGLMNTEAFFGQGTRLTVV.

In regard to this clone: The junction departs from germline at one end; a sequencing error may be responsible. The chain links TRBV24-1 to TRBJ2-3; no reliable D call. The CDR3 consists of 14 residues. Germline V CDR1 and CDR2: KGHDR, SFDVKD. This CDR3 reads CATSDSRVTNTQYF. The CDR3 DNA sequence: TGTGCCACCAGTGATTCCCGGGTCACAAATACGCAGTATTTT.

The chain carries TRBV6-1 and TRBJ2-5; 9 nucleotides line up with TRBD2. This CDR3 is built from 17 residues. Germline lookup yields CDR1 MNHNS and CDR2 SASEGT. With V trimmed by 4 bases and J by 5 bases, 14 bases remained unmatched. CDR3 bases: TGTGCCAGCAGTGGAAGCAGAACTAGCGGGTCATGGGAGACCCAGTACTTC. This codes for CASSGSRTSGSWETQYF.